This T cell receptor beta chain was sequenced during a study of identical twins. The study's findings and limits: Whereas memory repertoires showed no such difference, abundant cord blood beta clonotypes carried fewer insertions. Twins shared out-of-frame alpha sequences with excess low generation probability.

As concerns this clonotype: The antigen is unknown.

The CDR3 is 13 residues long. Trimming left V 8 bases short and J 2 bases short, with 12 bases between. The germline gives CDR1 ENHRY, CDR2 SYGVKD. In TCRdb, the 5' RACE reads were re-called with MiXCR into one record per CDR3 protein. The repertoire holds a few hundred thousand distinct CDR3 sequences, roughly 15% seen once, with roughly 0.44% in the top ten. A further study also used this sample, focusing on yellow fever vaccine responses in identical twins.

V usage is TRBV10-3 and J usage is TRBJ2-5; possibly TRBD1 for D (5 bases). Material: CD4+ T cells sorted from blood. This TCR was sampled from a woman under 30 in good health. The CDR3 is CAIALGLQETQYF. The CDR3 region has the DNA TGTGCCATCGCCTTGGGGCTTCAAGAGACCCAGTACTTC.